The 30 T cell receptor beta chains in this list originate from one sample, sequenced in a study of T cell responses to AZD1222 COVID-19 vaccine. Profiled with immunoSEQ multiplex PCR; TCRdb holds only in-frame clones, not every one. In the table there are about 97,000 clones, approximately 90% of which are singletons. This material consisted of peripheral blood, taken on day 0 of AZD1222 vaccination. These receptors all come from an adult in good health.

The J gene is TRBJ2-3, the V gene TRBV7-3; the D gene is possibly TRBD1 (5 bases). Per the germline V gene, CDR1 is SGHTA and CDR2 is FQGTGA. The V gene lost 4 bases and the J gene lost 2 bases, with 10 bases spanning the gap. The CDR3 has 14 residues. The CDR3 reads CASSSRQTTDTQYF. The DNA for the CDR3 is TGTGCCAGCAGCTCCAGACAGACCACAGATACGCAGTATTTT.

The chain couples TRBV24-1 to TRBJ2-5; TRBD1 might be the D (6 bases). Germline-derived CDR1 and CDR2 are KGHDR and SFDVKD. This CDR3 contains 15 residues. Deletions cut 3 bases from V and 2 bases from J, with 12 bases between. The chain's CDR3 is CATSDPGVGQETQYF. The CDR3 nucleotides are TGTGCCACCAGTGATCCAGGGGTAGGGCAAGAGACCCAGTACTTC.

The genes are TRBV5-1 and TRBJ2-1; 9 nucleotides line up with TRBD2. Germline CDR1 and CDR2: SGHRS and YFSETQ. With 0 bases clipped from V and 4 bases from J, the junction kept 2 bases outside the gene matches. CDR3 size: 15 residues. The CDR3 region has the DNA TGCGCCAGCAGCTTGGGCGGGAGGGCTTACAATGAGCAGTTCTTC. Translating it yields CASSLGGRAYNEQFF.

The V gene is TRBV7-2, the J gene TRBJ2-7, with D possibly matching TRBD1 (7 bases). V was pared by 4 bases and J by 3 bases, with 16 bases between. The germline V gene encodes CDR1 SGHTA and CDR2 FQGNSA. CDR3 size: 15 residues. The CDR3 nucleotides are TGTGCCAGCAGCTCATTGGGGGGACAGAGCTACGAGCAGTACTTC. Amino acid sequence: CASSSLGGQSYEQYF.

The chain links TRBV27 to TRBJ2-1; possibly TRBD2 for D (6 bases). Germline V gene data show CDR1 as MNHEY and CDR2 as SMNVEV (reference sequence). The CDR3 length is 15 residues. V was cut by 9 bases and J by 3 bases, with 18 bases left in between. In nucleotides, the CDR3 is TGTGCCAGTACTCTCTTTGCGGGGAGCTACAATGAGCAGTTCTTC. This codes for CASTLFAGSYNEQFF.

The chain employs TRBV7-9 and TRBJ1-1; tentatively, D is TRBD1 (6 bases). V shed 3 bases and J shed 8 bases, with 13 bases lying between them. The CDR3 is made up of 13 amino acids. The germline CDR1 and CDR2 sequences are SEHNR and FQNEAQ (reference sequence). CDR3 sequence: CASSLADGTEAFF. In DNA form, the CDR3 reads TGTGCCAGCAGCTTGGCGGACGGGACAGAAGCTTTCTTT. Together with reference TRBV7-9 and TRBJ1-1, the CDR3 gives the full variable domain: DTGVSQNPRHKITKRGQNVTFRCDPISEHNRLYWYRQTLGQGPEFLTYFQNEAQLEKSRLLSDRFSAERPKGSFSTLEIQRTEQGDSAMYLCASSLADGTEAFFGQGTRLTVV.

The rearrangement uses TRBV5-1 and TRBJ2-5; 8 bases map to TRBD1. J was trimmed by 1 base and V by 4 bases; bases with no gene match: 6. Germline V gene data show CDR1 as SGHRS and CDR2 as YFSETQ. The CDR3 sequence is 15 residues long. The DNA for the CDR3 is TGCGCCAGCAGCCTGGGACAGGACCTCCAAGAGACCCAGTACTTC. This encodes CASSLGQDLQETQYF.

The chain employs TRBV18 and TRBJ1-1; 7 positions agree with TRBD1. CDR1 and CDR2 from the germline V gene are KGHSH and LQKENI. There are 14 residues in the CDR3. Trimming took 3 bases from V and 4 from J; bases not matched to a gene: 5. CDR3 loop: CASSPNRGGTEAFF. The CDR3 DNA reads as TGTGCCAGCTCACCGAACAGGGGAGGCACTGAAGCTTTCTTT.

This chain links TRBV6-5 with TRBJ2-4, with a possible D match to TRBD1 (6 bases). Trimming pared 6 bases from V and 7 bases from J, leaving 16 bases between. Germline CDR1 reads MNHEY; CDR2 reads SVGAGI. The CDR3 is 14 residues long. CDR3 region: CASRIRDQGNIQYF. CDR3 DNA sequence: TGTGCCAGCAGAATCCGGGACCAGGGGAACATTCAGTACTTC.

This chain links TRBV7-9 with TRBJ1-5; TRBD1 matches at 9 bases. Germline V gene lookup returns CDR1 SEHNR and CDR2 FQNEAQ (reference sequence). The CDR3 loop spans 17 amino acids. Trimming removed 1 base from V and 5 bases from J; junction bases left unmatched: 9. CDR3 sequence reads: CASSLDRGPGEYQPQHF. CDR3 nucleotides: TGTGCCAGCAGCTTAGACAGGGGGCCGGGGGAATATCAGCCCCAGCATTTT.

V usage is TRBV29-1 and J usage is TRBJ2-7; D remains ambiguous. The CDR3 contains 13 residues. The V gene's germline CDR1 is SQVTM and CDR2 ANQGSEA. Trimming removed 4 bases from V and 0 bases from J, with 10 bases in between. CDR3 loop: CSVGPVSSYEQYF. For the CDR3, the DNA is TGCAGCGTTGGCCCGGTGAGCTCCTACGAGCAGTACTTC.

V is TRBV7-3 and J is TRBJ2-1; 8 bases are shared with TRBD2. Trimming took 8 bases from V and 4 from J; bases not matched to a gene: 7. The germline V gene encodes CDR1 SGHTA and CDR2 FQGTGA. The CDR3 extends over 14 amino acids. The CDR3 spells CASSGSGAYNEQFF. The DNA for the CDR3 is TGTGCCAGCTCAGGTAGCGGGGCTTACAATGAGCAGTTCTTC.

The chain uses TRBV7-2 and TRBJ1-3; 10 nucleotides match TRBD1. This CDR3 is 17 amino acids long. Looked up from germline, CDR1 is SGHTA and CDR2 is FQGNSA. V shed 5 bases and J 0 bases; nucleotides not matched to a gene: 7. The CDR3 bases are TGTGCCAGCAGCGAGACAGGGGGCCCCAACTCTGGAAACACCATATATTTT. Its translation is CASSETGGPNSGNTIYF.

The J gene is TRBJ2-7, the V gene TRBV4-2; 7 bases are a match to TRBD2. Unmatched junction bases numbered 11, after V lost 4 bases and J lost 5 bases. Germline values: CDR1 LGHNA, CDR2 YNFKEQ. The CDR3 runs to 15 residues. CDR3 sequence (DNA): TGTGCCAGCAGCCTCTTCCGGGAGGTTTTGGACGAGCAGTACTTC. As protein: CASSLFREVLDEQYF.

This rearrangement joins TRBV19 to TRBJ2-1; 9 bases align to TRBD2. CDR1 is LNHDA and CDR2 is SQIVND in the germline V gene (reference sequence). With 3 bases clipped from V and 9 bases from J, the junction kept 9 bases outside the gene matches. The length of the CDR3 is 15 residues. CDR3 sequence (DNA): TGTGCCAGTAGTATTCGTCCTAGCGGGATTACTGAGCAGTTCTTC. Its translation: CASSIRPSGITEQFF.

J is TRBJ2-7 and V is TRBV4-1; TRBD2 aligns across 12 bases. Germline CDR1 and CDR2: MGHRA and YSYEKL. V shed 4 bases, J shed 3 bases, and the junction held 10 bases outside the gene matches. The CDR3 runs 17 residues. The CDR3 bases are TGCGCCAGCAGCCTATACTCGACTAGCGGGGGCAACTACGAGCAGTACTTC. This gives the protein CASSLYSTSGGNYEQYF.

This clone was counted once. The V call is TRBV5-5, the J call TRBJ1-6; no definite D call. Germline V gene lookup returns CDR1 SGHKS and CDR2 YYEKEE (reference sequence). V lost 0 bases, J lost 12 bases, and 10 bases lay in between. This CDR3 contains 13 residues. The CDR3 coding sequence is TGTGCCAGCAGCTTGGAGGCACATGAACCCCTCCACTTT. Translation gives CASSLEAHEPLHF. Variable domain in full (rest from reference TRBV5-5 and TRBJ1-6): DAGVTQSPTHLIKTRGQQVTLRCSPISGHKSVSWYQQVLGQGPQFIFQYYEKEERGRGNFPDRFSARQFPNYSSELNVNALLLGDSALYLCASSLEAHEPLHFGNGTRLTVT.

The chain recombines TRBV30 with TRBJ1-1; a possible D gene is TRBD1 (6 bases). Trimming pared 0 bases from V and 3 bases from J, leaving 17 bases between. The CDR3 consists of 16 residues. CDR1 and CDR2 from the germline V gene are GTSNPN and SVGIG (reference sequence). This chain's CDR3 is CAWSVLGQNTYTEAFF. CDR3 bases: TGTGCCTGGAGTGTTCTAGGACAGAATACTTACACTGAAGCTTTCTTT.

The chain has TRBV19 and TRBJ1-1; 9 bases are shared with TRBD1. Unmatched junction bases numbered 10, after V lost 4 bases and J lost 10 bases. The CDR3 runs to 14 residues. Germline loops: CDR1 LNHDA, CDR2 SQIVND (reference sequence). Here the CDR3 reads CASSTGQGTGGAFF. In DNA, the CDR3 is TGTGCCAGTAGTACCGGACAGGGGACTGGAGGAGCTTTCTTT. Together with reference TRBV19 and TRBJ1-1, the CDR3 gives the full variable domain: DGGITQSPKYLFRKEGQNVTLSCEQNLNHDAMYWYRQDPGQGLRLIYYSQIVNDFQKGDIAEGYSVSREKKESFPLTVTSAQKNPTAFYLCASSTGQGTGGAFFGQGTRLTVV.

This chain connects TRBV28 to TRBJ2-7, with TRBD2 matching 8 bases. The ends lost 5 bases at V and 6 bases at J; junction bases unmatched: 12. CDR3 size: 15 residues. Germline CDR1 and CDR2: MDHEN and SYDVKM. The CDR3 reads CASSTKRLAKTEQYF. CDR3 DNA sequence: TGTGCCAGCAGTACGAAGAGACTAGCGAAAACCGAGCAGTACTTC.

The rearrangement links TRBV19 to TRBJ2-2; D may correspond to TRBD1 or TRBD2 (5 bases each). Germline values: CDR1 LNHDA, CDR2 SQIVND (reference sequence). The CDR3 consists of 13 residues. Deletions cut 7 bases from V and 5 bases from J, with 11 bases between. The CDR3 nucleotides read TGTGCCAGTAACCCGGGGCGGACCGGGGAGCTGTTTTTT. It yields the protein CASNPGRTGELFF.

The gene calls are TRBV13 and TRBJ2-3; D is possibly TRBD2 (5 bases). CDR3 length: 17 amino acids. Germline V CDR1 and CDR2: PRHDT, FYEKMQ (reference sequence). With 1 base removed from V and 0 bases from J, the gap between germline ends came to 14 bases. This chain's CDR3 is CASSLAWLAESTDTQYF. CDR3 in DNA: TGTGCCAGCAGCTTAGCTTGGCTAGCAGAGAGCACAGATACGCAGTATTTT. Complete variable domain (other parts from reference TRBV13 and TRBJ2-3): AAGVIQSPRHLIKEKRETATLKCYPIPRHDTVYWYQQGPGQDPQFLISFYEKMQSDKGSIPDRFSAQQFSDYHSELNMSSLELGDSALYFCASSLAWLAESTDTQYFGPGTRLTVL.

V usage is TRBV27 and J usage is TRBJ1-5; weak D call: TRBD1 (6 bases). In germline, CDR1 is MNHEY, CDR2 SMNVEV (reference sequence). The CDR3 totals 15 residues. The germline V and J ends were trimmed by 2 bases and 11 bases, with 19 bases remaining between them. The CDR3 DNA reads as TGTGCCAGCAGTTTAGCCGGGCAGGGGTCAACGTCCCAGCATTTT. It encodes CASSLAGQGSTSQHF.

V usage is TRBV10-3 and J usage is TRBJ2-3; D call uncertain. Germline CDR1 reads ENHRY; CDR2 reads SYGVKD. V dropped 0 bases and J dropped 8 bases, with 12 bases sitting between them. The CDR3 sequence is 14 residues long. The DNA for the CDR3 is TGTGCCATCAGTGAGTCGGTTAGCTCGGGTACGCAGTATTTT. Its protein product is CAISESVSSGTQYF.

The chain combines TRBV28 with TRBJ2-3; 7 bases are a match to TRBD1. Trimming cost V 6 bases and J 0 bases; bases outside gene matches: 9. The CDR3 has 16 residues. CDR1 is MDHEN and CDR2 is SYDVKM in the germline V gene. The CDR3 nucleotides are TGTGCCAGCAGCCCGGACAGGTACCCTAGCACAGATACGCAGTATTTT. As protein: CASSPDRYPSTDTQYF.

The chain combines TRBV6-2 or TRBV6-3 with TRBJ1-6; 9 bases fit TRBD1. J lost 5 bases, V lost 4 bases, and 6 bases had no gene match. Germline CDR1 MNHEY, CDR2 SVGEGT. This CDR3 contains 16 residues. In DNA form, the CDR3 reads TGTGCCAGCAGTTGGACAGGGGCGACTAATAATTCACCCCTCCACTTT. The encoded protein is CASSWTGATNNSPLHF.

This sequence joins TRBV6-2 or TRBV6-3 and TRBJ2-3; either TRBD1 or TRBD2 may supply D (5 bases each). CDR1 and CDR2 (germline): MNHEY, SVGEGT. The V and J ends lost 4 bases and 2 bases respectively, with 19 bases between them. This CDR3 contains 17 residues. The CDR3 is CASSSDLLGVLTDTQYF. The CDR3 DNA is TGTGCCAGCAGTTCAGATCTCCTGGGGGTACTCACAGATACGCAGTATTTT.

In nucleotides, the CDR3 is TGTGCCAGCAGCGAACGACAGGGGGCATTGGAGCCCCAGCATTTT. Its translation: CASSERQGALEPQHF. The rearrangement uses TRBV7-2 and TRBJ1-5; 10 positions match TRBD1. Germline CDR1 reads SGHTA; CDR2 reads FQGNSA. CDR3 length: 15 residues. V lost 5 bases, J lost 8 bases, and 9 bases stayed unmatched.

The J gene is TRBJ2-5, the V gene TRBV12-5, with TRBD2 matching 7 bases. The ends lost 6 bases at V and 0 bases at J; junction bases unmatched: 1. This CDR3 region has 13 residues. The V gene's germline CDR1 is LGHNT and CDR2 FRNRAP. Written as DNA, the CDR3 is TGTGCTAGTGGGGGAGGGTACCAAGAGACCCAGTACTTC. Its protein is CASGGGYQETQYF.

This rearrangement joins TRBV5-4 to TRBJ2-1; TRBD1 is a possible D gene (6 bases). CDR3 size: 15 residues. Between the trimmed V and J ends, which lost 4 bases and 8 bases, there was a span of 19 bases. The germline CDR1 and CDR2 sequences are SGHNT and YYREEE (reference sequence). CDR3 bases: TGTGCCAGCAGCCTCGGACAGAGTCTTAACCATGAGCAGTTCTTC. It encodes CASSLGQSLNHEQFF.